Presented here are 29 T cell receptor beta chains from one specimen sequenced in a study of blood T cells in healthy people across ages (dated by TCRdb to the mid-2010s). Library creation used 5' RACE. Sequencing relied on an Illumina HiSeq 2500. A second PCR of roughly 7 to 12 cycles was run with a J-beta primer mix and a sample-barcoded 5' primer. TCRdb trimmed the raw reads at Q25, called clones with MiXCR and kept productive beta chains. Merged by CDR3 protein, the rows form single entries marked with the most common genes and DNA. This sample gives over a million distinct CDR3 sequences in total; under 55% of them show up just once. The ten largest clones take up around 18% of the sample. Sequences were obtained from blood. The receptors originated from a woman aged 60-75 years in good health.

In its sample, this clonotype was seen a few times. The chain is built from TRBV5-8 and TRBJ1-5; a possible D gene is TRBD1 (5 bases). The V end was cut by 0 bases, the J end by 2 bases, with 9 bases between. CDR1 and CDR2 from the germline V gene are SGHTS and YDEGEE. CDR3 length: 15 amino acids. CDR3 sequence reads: CASSLAGSRNQPQHF. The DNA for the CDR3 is TGTGCCAGCAGCTTGGCAGGGTCTCGCAATCAGCCCCAGCATTTT.

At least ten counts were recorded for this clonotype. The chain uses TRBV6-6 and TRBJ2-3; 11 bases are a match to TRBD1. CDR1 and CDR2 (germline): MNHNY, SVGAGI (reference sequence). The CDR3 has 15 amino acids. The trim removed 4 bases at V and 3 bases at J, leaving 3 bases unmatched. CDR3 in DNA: TGTGCCAGCAGTTTAGGACAGGGGGCAACAGATACGCAGTATTTT. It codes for CASSLGQGATDTQYF.

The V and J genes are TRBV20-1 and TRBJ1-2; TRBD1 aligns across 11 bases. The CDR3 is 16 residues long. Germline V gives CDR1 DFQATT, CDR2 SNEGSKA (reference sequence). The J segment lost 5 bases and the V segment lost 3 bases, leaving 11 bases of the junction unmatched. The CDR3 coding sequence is TGCAGTGCTAGCGAGAGGACAGGGGGCAAGACTTATGGCTACACCTTC. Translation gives CSASERTGGKTYGYTF.

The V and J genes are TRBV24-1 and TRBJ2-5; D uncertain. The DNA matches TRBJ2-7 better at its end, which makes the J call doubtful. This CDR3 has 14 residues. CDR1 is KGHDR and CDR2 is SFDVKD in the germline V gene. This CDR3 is CATSDASTMGEQYF. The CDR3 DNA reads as TGTGCCACCAGTGATGCCAGTACCATGGGCGAGCAGTACTTC.

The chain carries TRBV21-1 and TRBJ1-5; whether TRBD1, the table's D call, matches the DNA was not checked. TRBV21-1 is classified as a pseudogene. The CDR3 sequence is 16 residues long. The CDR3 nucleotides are TGTGCCAGCGGGATAATTGCGGGGCTCGGCAATCAGCCCCAGCATTTT. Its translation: CASGIIAGLGNQPQHF.

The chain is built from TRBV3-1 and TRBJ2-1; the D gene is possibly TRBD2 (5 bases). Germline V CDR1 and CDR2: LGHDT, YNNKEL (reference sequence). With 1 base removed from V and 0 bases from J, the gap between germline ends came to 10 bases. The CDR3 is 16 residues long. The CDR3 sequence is CASSQVLVSSYNEQFF. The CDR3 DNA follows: TGTGCCAGCAGCCAAGTACTAGTGAGCTCCTACAATGAGCAGTTCTTC.

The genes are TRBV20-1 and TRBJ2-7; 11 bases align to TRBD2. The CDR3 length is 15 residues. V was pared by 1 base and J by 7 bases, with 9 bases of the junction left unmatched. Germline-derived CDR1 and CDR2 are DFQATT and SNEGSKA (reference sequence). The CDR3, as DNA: TGCAGTGCTAGAGGTTTCACTAGCGGGGGAGGTGAGCAGTACTTC. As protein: CSARGFTSGGGEQYF.

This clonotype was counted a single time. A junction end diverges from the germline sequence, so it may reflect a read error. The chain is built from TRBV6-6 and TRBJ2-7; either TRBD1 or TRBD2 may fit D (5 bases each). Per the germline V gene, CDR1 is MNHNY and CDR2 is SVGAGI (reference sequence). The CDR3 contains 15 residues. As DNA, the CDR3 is TGTACCAGCAGTAACCCGGGACGTATCTCCTACGAGCAGTACTTC. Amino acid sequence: CTSSNPGRISYEQYF.

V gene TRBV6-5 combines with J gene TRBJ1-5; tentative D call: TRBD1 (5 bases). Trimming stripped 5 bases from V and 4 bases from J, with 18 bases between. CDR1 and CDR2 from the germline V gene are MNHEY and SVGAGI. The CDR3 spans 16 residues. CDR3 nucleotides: TGTGCCAGCAGTACCCGGGACCCTCTAACAAATCAGCCCCAGCATTTT. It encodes CASSTRDPLTNQPQHF.

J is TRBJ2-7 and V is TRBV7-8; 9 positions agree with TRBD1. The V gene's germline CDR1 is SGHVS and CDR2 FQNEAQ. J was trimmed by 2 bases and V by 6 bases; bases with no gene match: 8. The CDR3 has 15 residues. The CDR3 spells CASSYRGPLPYEQYF. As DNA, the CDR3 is TGTGCCAGCAGTTACAGGGGGCCTCTCCCCTACGAGCAGTACTTC.

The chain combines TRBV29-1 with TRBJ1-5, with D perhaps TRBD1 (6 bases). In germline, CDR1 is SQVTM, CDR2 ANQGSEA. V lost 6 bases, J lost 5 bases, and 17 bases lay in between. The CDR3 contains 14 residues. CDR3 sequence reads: CSVVRGREDQPQHF. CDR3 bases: TGCAGCGTCGTCCGGGGGCGGGAGGATCAGCCCCAGCATTTT.

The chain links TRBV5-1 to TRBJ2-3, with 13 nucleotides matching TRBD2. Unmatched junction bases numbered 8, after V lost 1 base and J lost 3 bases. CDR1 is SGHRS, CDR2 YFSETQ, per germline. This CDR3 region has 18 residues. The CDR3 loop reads CASSLRGLAGDITDTQYF. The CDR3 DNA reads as TGCGCCAGCAGCTTGAGAGGACTAGCGGGAGATATTACAGATACGCAGTATTTT. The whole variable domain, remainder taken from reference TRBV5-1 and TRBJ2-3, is KAGVTQTPRYLIKTRGQQVTLSCSPISGHRSVSWYQQTPGQGLQFLFEYFSETQRNKGNFPGRFSGRQFSNSRSEMNVSTLELGDSALYLCASSLRGLAGDITDTQYFGPGTRLTVL.

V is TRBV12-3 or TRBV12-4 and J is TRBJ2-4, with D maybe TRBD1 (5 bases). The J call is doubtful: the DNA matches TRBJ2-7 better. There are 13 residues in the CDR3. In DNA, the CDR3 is TGTGCCAGCAGTCCCAGACAGACCCACGAGCAGTACTTC. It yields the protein CASSPRQTHEQYF.

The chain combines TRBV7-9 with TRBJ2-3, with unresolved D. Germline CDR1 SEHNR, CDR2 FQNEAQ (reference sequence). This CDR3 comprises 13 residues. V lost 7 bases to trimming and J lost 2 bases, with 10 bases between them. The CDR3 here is CASTSMITDTQYF. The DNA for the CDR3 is TGTGCCAGCACCTCAATGATCACAGATACGCAGTATTTT. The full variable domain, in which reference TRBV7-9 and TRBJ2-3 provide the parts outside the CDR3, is DTGVSQNPRHKITKRGQNVTFRCDPISEHNRLYWYRQTLGQGPEFLTYFQNEAQLEKSRLLSDRFSAERPKGSFSTLEIQRTEQGDSAMYLCASTSMITDTQYFGPGTRLTVL.

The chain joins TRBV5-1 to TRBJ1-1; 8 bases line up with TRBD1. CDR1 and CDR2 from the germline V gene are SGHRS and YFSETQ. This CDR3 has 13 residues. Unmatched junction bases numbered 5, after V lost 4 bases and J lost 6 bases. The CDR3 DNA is TGCGCCAGCAGCACACGGACAGGGCCTGAAGCTTTCTTT. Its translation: CASSTRTGPEAFF.

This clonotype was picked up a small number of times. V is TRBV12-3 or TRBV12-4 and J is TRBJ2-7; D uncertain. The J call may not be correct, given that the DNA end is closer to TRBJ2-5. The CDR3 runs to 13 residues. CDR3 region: CASSLALIETQYF. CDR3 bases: TGTGCCAGCAGTTTAGCGCTAATCGAGACCCAGTACTTC.

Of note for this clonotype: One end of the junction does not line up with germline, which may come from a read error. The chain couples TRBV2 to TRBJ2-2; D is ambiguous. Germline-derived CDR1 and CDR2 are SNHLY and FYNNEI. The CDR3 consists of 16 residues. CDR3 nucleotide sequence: TGTGCCAGCAGTGAGGGTCAGCAACGATGGACCGTGGAGCTGTTTTTT. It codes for CASSEGQQRWTVELFF. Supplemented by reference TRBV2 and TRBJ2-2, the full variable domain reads EPEVTQTPSHQVTQMGQEVILRCVPISNHLYFYWYRQILGQKVEFLVSFYNNEISEKSEIFDDQFSVERPDGSNFTLKIRSTKLEDSAMYFCASSEGQQRWTVELFFGEGSRLTVL.

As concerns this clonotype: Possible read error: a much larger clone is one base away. The CDR3: CANSDGRGNEKLFF. DNA for the CDR3: TGTGCCAACAGCGACGGACGGGGAAATGAAAAACTGTTTTTT. V is TRBV9 and J is TRBJ1-4; no clear D gene. This CDR3 spans 14 amino acids. Per the germline V gene, CDR1 is SGDLS and CDR2 is YYNGEE.

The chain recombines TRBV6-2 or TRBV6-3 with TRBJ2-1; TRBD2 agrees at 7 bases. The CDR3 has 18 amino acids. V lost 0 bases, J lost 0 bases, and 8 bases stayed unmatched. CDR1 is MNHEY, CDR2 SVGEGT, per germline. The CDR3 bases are TGTGCCAGCAGTTACTCTTCTGTGGGAGGGAGCTCCTACAATGAGCAGTTCTTC. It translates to CASSYSSVGGSSYNEQFF.

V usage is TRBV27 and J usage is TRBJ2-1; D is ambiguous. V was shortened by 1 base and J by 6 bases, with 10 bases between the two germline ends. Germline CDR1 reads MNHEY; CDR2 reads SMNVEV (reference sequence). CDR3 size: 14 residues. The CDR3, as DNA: TGTGCCAGCAGTTTATGGACGAGAGGCAATGAGCAGTTCTTC. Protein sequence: CASSLWTRGNEQFF.

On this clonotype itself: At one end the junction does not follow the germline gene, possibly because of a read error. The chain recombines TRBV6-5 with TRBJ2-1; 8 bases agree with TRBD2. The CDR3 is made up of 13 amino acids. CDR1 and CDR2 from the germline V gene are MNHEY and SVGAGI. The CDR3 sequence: CTSGSGGYNEQFF. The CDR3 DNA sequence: TGTACCAGCGGGAGCGGCGGATACAATGAGCAGTTCTTC.

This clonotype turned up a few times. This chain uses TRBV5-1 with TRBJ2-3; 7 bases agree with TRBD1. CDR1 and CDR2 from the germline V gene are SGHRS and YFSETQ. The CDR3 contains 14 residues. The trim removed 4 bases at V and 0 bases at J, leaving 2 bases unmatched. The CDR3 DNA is TGCGCCAGCAGCACGGGACAGAGCACAGATACGCAGTATTTT. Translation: CASSTGQSTDTQYF.

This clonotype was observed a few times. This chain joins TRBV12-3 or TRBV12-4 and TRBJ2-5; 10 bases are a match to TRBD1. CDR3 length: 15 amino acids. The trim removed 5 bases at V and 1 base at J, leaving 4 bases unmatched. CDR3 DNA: TGTGCCAGCAGTCGGGACAGGGGCTTCCAAGAGACCCAGTACTTC. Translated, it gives CASSRDRGFQETQYF.

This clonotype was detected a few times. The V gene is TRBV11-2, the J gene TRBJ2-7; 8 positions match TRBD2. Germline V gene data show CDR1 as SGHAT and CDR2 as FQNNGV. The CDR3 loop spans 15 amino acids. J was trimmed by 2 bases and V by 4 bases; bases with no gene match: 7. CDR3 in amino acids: CASSSLTSGPYEQYF. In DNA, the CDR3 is TGTGCCAGCAGCTCCCTCACTAGCGGCCCCTACGAGCAGTACTTC.

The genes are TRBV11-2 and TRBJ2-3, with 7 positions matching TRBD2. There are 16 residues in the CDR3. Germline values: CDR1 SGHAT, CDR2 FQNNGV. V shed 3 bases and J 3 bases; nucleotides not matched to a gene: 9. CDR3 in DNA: TGTGCCAGCAGCTTGACGCCGGGAGGATCGACAGATACGCAGTATTTT. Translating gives CASSLTPGGSTDTQYF.

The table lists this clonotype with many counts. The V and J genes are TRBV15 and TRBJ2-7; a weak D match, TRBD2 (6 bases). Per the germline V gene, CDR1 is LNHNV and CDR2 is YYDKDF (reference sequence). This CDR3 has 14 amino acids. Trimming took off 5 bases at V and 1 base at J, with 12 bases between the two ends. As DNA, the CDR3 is TGTGCCACCAGCCTAGAGGGGAGGTCCTACGAGCAGTACTTC. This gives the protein CATSLEGRSYEQYF. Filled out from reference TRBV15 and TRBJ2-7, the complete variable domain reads DAMVIQNPRYQVTQFGKPVTLSCSQTLNHNVMYWYQQKSSQAPKLLFHYYDKDFNNEADTPDNFQSRRPNTSFCFLDIRSPGLGDTAMYLCATSLEGRSYEQYFGPGTRLTVT.

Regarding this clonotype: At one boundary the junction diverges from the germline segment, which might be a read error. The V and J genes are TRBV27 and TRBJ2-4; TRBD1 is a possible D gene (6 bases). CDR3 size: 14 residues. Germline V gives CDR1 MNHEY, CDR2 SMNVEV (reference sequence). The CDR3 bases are TGTGCCAGCAGTTTTAAAGGGGGTGGAAACATGCAGTACTTC. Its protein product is CASSFKGGGNMQYF.

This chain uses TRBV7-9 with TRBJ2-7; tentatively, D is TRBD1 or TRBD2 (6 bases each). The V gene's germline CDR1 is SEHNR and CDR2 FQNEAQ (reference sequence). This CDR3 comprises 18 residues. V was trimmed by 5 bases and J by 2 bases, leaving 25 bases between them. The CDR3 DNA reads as TGTGCCAGCAGCACTAGCTCTATGGACAGCATTTCAACCTACGAGCAGTACTTC. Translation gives CASSTSSMDSISTYEQYF.

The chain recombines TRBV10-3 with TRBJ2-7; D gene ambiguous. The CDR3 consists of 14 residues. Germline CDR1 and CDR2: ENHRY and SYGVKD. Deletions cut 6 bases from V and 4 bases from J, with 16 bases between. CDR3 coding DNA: TGTGCCATCAGGGACGACGACCTACGGTACGAGCAGTACTTC. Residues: CAIRDDDLRYEQYF.